Listed below are T cell receptor beta chains from one sample, sequenced in a study of cytomegalovirus exposure and HLA in healthy donors. Profiling relied on immunoSEQ multiplex PCR, and the TCRdb table lists in-frame clones only, not all of them. The data show under 65,000 clones, roughly 80% seen once. Sequences were obtained from PBMCs. All receptors derive from a man aged 25 to 40 in good health and CMV-seropositive. The CDR3 runs from the conserved cysteine through the conserved F or W. The D gene is left open where the match is weak. Where a row states a size, it is once, few, many or the class of an expanded clone; other rows omit it.

j_call d_call v_call clone_size cdr3_nt cdr3_aa
TRBJ1-1 . TRBV11-2 . TGTGCCAGCAGCCCTGTCAGGGATGCTGAAGCTTTCTTT CASSPVRDAEAFF
TRBJ1-5 TRBD1 TRBV27 . TGTGCCAGCAGTTTCATGGCAGGGGGAAATCAGCCCCAGCATTTT CASSFMAGGNQPQHF
TRBJ2-7 TRBD1 TRBV7-9 once TGTGCCAGCAGCTTAGGGACAGGGGCCTACGAGCAGTACTTC CASSLGTGAYEQYF
TRBJ1-4 . TRBV5-4 . TGTGCCAGCAGCTTGGGAGGTTATGGCGAAAAACTGTTTTTT CASSLGGYGEKLFF
TRBJ2-6 TRBD1 TRBV5-1 . TGCGCCAGCAGCTTGGGGGACAGGGAGAGCTCTGGGGCCAACGTCCTGACTTTC CASSLGDRESSGANVLTF
TRBJ2-7 TRBD1 TRBV6-6 . TGTGCCACCTCCCCAAGACAGGGGGGGACCTACGAGCAGTACTTC CATSPRQGGTYEQYF
TRBJ2-1 . TRBV9 . TGTGCCAGCAGCGGCGGTGGGGGGGGCCCCTACAATGAGCAGTTCTTC CASSGGGGGPYNEQFF
TRBJ1-2 TRBD1 TRBV30 . TGTGCCTGGAGTGACGCCTGGACAGGGGCCGGGAGCTATGGCTACACCTTC CAWSDAWTGAGSYGYTF
TRBJ2-5 . TRBV7-6 . TGTGCCAGCAGCTTAGACTATTCTCAAGAGACCCAGTACTTC CASSLDYSQETQYF
TRBJ2-7 TRBD1 TRBV19 . TGTGCCAGTAGCGTCGGACAGGGACTCGAGCAGTACTTC CASSVGQGLEQYF
TRBJ2-7 TRBD1 TRBV6-1 . TGTGCCATTCTGGGACAGCCTCTTGACGAGCAGTACTTC CAILGQPLDEQYF
TRBJ1-5 . TRBV7-9 . TGTGCCAGCAGCTTCAGGGGTAGCAATCAGCCCCAGCATTTT CASSFRGSNQPQHF
TRBJ1-4 TRBD1 TRBV6-6 . TGTGCCAGCGCCCGACAGGGGGCGCAGGGGGAAAAACTGTTTTTT CASARQGAQGEKLFF
TRBJ2-3 . TRBV11-2 . TGTGCCAGCAAGACTAGTAGCACAGATACGCAGTATTTT CASKTSSTDTQYF
TRBJ2-1 TRBD2 TRBV7-3 . TGTGCCAGCAGCTCCGCCGGGACTAGCGGGGGAAATGAGCAGTTCTTC CASSSAGTSGGNEQFF
TRBJ2-7 . TRBV29-1 . TGCAGCGTTGAGGGTAGCCGCCGCGAGCAGTACTTC CSVEGSRREQYF
TRBJ1-1 . TRBV7-3 . TGTGCCAGCAGCTTCGGGGGACCGAACACTGAAGCTTTCTTT CASSFGGPNTEAFF
TRBJ2-5 TRBD2 TRBV6-5 . TGTGCCACGTCTTTAGCGGGGGCTAGGAAGACCCAGTACTTC CATSLAGARKTQYF
TRBJ2-7 . TRBV7-6 . TGTGCCAGCAGCTTAGTGGGGCCTTCCTACGAGCAGTACTTC CASSLVGPSYEQYF
TRBJ2-2 . TRBV7-3 . TGTGCCACCCAGGGTGAAGCCGGGGAGCTGTTTTTT CATQGEAGELFF
TRBJ1-5 . TRBV29-1 once TGCAGCGTTGGTACGGGGTCCAGTCAGCCCCAGCATTTT CSVGTGSSQPQHF
TRBJ2-1 . TRBV5-1 once TGCGCCAGCAGCTTCCCCCGACAGGACAATGAGCAGTTCTTC CASSFPRQDNEQFF
TRBJ2-7 TRBD1 TRBV30 . TGTGCCTGGAGAGCAAGGGGACAGTCGCTCTACGAGCAGTACTTC CAWRARGQSLYEQYF
TRBJ1-2 . TRBV11-3 . TGTGCCAGCAGCCCAGACAGGACACCGAGGGGCTACACCTTC CASSPDRTPRGYTF
TRBJ1-1 TRBD1 TRBV19 . TGTGCCAGTATCACAACAGGGGCGAACACTGAAGCTTTCTTT CASITTGANTEAFF
TRBJ1-1 . TRBV5-4 . TGTGCCAGCAGCTTGGCAGGACTTTTGAACACTGAAGCTTTCTTT CASSLAGLLNTEAFF
TRBJ1-5 . TRBV7-3 . TGTGCCAGCAGCGAATGGGGGGAAATCTGGCCCCAGCATTTT CASSEWGEIWPQHF
TRBJ2-6 . TRBV30 . TGTGCCTGGAGAACTACCCCCACAGGGTTTGGGGCCAACGTCCTGACTTTC CAWRTTPTGFGANVLTF
TRBJ2-2 TRBD1 TRBV6-4 . TGTGCCACCAAGAGGACAGGGAACACCGGGGAGCTGTTTTTT CATKRTGNTGELFF
TRBJ1-5 . TRBV7-3 . TGTGCCAGCAGCTTCGGGGTAGTTGGCAATCAGCCCCAGCATTTT CASSFGVVGNQPQHF
TRBJ2-7 TRBD1 TRBV6-1 . TGTGCCAGCAGCCGGGGACAGCCAGCCTCCTACGAGCAGTACTTC CASSRGQPASYEQYF
TRBJ1-1 . TRBV18 . TGTGCCAGCTCACCCCAACCGACAGGGAACACTGAAGCTTTCTTT CASSPQPTGNTEAFF
TRBJ1-1 . TRBV28 . TGTGCCACCCTGGCGGGGCCGAGGACTTTCTTT CATLAGPRTFF
TRBJ2-3 . TRBV5-1 . TGCGCCAGCAGCTTGGTAGGGGGGGTAGCGACAGATACGCAGTATTTT CASSLVGGVATDTQYF
TRBJ2-1 TRBD2 TRBV4-2 . TGTGCCAGCAGCCAAGATGAGCGGGGGGCGCCATACAATGAGCAGTTCTTC CASSQDERGAPYNEQFF
TRBJ2-7 TRBD1 TRBV6-1 . TGTGCCACCATACGGACAGGTTCCTACGAGCAGTACTTC CATIRTGSYEQYF
TRBJ2-1 TRBD1 TRBV7-3 . TGTGCCAGCAGGGATTCAGGGGGAGAGCAGTTCTTC CASRDSGGEQFF
TRBJ1-5 TRBD1 TRBV19 . TGTGCCAGTAGTATAGGACAGGGCTTGGGAATGGGTCAGCCCCAGCATTTT CASSIGQGLGMGQPQHF
TRBJ2-7 . TRBV28 . TGTGCCAGCAGTTTAGGCAGTTCATACGAGCAGTACTTC CASSLGSSYEQYF
TRBJ1-5 TRBD1 TRBV5-1 . TGCGCCAGTAACCGGGACAGGGGGCCCCTATCGAGCAATCAGCCCCAGCATTTT CASNRDRGPLSSNQPQHF
TRBJ1-4 TRBD1 TRBV28 . TGTGCCAGCAGTTTTGGGCGGTGGGGACAGGAAGAAAAACTGTTTTTT CASSFGRWGQEEKLFF
TRBJ2-3 TRBD2 TRBV7-9 . TGTGCCAGCAGCTTTACTAGCGGGGGGGCCACAGATACGCAGTATTTT CASSFTSGGATDTQYF
TRBJ1-1 TRBD1 TRBV20-1 . TGCAGTGCACCCGACAGGGTGGACGCTTTCTTT CSAPDRVDAFF
TRBJ1-4 . TRBV7-2 . TGTGCCAGCAGCTTAGGGACAGCTAATGAAAAACTGTTTTTT CASSLGTANEKLFF
TRBJ2-7 . TRBV5-1 . TGCGCCAGCAGCTTGGGAGAGATGAGGAACGAGCAGTACTTC CASSLGEMRNEQYF
TRBJ2-2 . TRBV5-1 . TGCGCCAGCAGCTTGGCAATGAGGACTTTGGGATACACCGGGGAGCTGTTTTTT CASSLAMRTLGYTGELFF
TRBJ1-2 TRBD1 TRBV5-8 . TGTGCCAGCAGCCGGACAGGGATCCGTGGCTACACCTTC CASSRTGIRGYTF
TRBJ1-4 TRBD1 TRBV7-6 . TGTGCCAGCAGCCCAGGGACAGGGGATGTTCGGAAACTGTTTTTT CASSPGTGDVRKLFF
TRBJ2-7 . TRBV5-6 . TGTGCCAGCAGCCTGCGACAGAGTCACTACGAGCAGTACTTC CASSLRQSHYEQYF
TRBJ2-7 . TRBV2 . TGTGCCAGCAGGTACAGGGTGGGCGAGCAGTACTTC CASRYRVGEQYF
TRBJ1-1 . TRBV6-6 . TGTGCCAGCCTCCTAGGAGGTGGGAACACTGAAGCTTTCTTT CASLLGGGNTEAFF
TRBJ1-1 TRBD1 TRBV6-1 . TGTGCCAGCAGTGACGACAGGGGTTTTCTGAACACTGAAGCTTTCTTT CASSDDRGFLNTEAFF
TRBJ2-7 TRBD1 TRBV14 . TGTGCCAGCAGCCGAAGGAGTCCCGGGACAGGGGTAGGGGGGCTCTACGAGCAGTACTTC CASSRRSPGTGVGGLYEQYF
TRBJ1-2 . TRBV27 . TGTGCCAGCAGTACCCCAGGGTTAGGCTATGGCTACACCTTC CASSTPGLGYGYTF
TRBJ1-2 . TRBV19 few TGTGCCAGTAGTTGGCGGGGGGGAAACTATGGCTACACCTTC CASSWRGGNYGYTF